One T cell receptor (beta chain) is described in this entry. The antigen remains unidentified. The data stem from a study of T cell clonotyping in hematopoietic cell transplantation. Assay: immunoSEQ multiplex PCR; the TCRdb copy retains only in-frame clones and omits some. The data hold about 13,000 clones, with 90% observed a single time. The V gene's germline CDR1 is SNHLY and CDR2 FYNNEI. The V and J ends lost 6 bases and 0 bases respectively, with 12 bases between them. This CDR3 is 16 amino acids long. Study observations and caveats: At the given depth, recipient repertoires were over 95% de novo clonotypes. CD4 and CD8 repertoire contributions could not be separated without sorting. Higher Inverse Simpson Index values in graft donor and pretransplant recipient predicted broader posttransplant TCR diversity. Recipient TCR diversity dropped after transplant; expanded clonotypes rose from day 30 to 180.

Sequenced sample: peripheral blood mononuclear cells. This TCR came from a man aged 30 to 39 in good health. Some clones in this sample may be carry-over from other donors' samples. The V gene is TRBV2, the J gene TRBJ1-6, with D perhaps TRBD1 (6 bases). CDR3 residues: CASSGDRSSYNSPLHF. The CDR3 coding sequence is TGTGCCAGCAGCGGTGACAGGAGCTCCTATAATTCACCCCTCCACTTT.